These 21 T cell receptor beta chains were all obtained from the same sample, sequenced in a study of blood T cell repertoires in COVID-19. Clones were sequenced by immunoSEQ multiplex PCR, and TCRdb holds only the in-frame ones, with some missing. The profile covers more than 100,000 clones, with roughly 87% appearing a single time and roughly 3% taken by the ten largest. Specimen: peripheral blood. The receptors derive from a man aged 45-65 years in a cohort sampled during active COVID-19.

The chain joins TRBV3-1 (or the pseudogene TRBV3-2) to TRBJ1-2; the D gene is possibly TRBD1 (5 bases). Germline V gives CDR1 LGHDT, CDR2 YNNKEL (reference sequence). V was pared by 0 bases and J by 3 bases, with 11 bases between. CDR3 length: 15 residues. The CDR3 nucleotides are TGTGCCAGCAGCCAAGAAGGCAGGGCGGACTATGGCTACACCTTC. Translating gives CASSQEGRADYGYTF.

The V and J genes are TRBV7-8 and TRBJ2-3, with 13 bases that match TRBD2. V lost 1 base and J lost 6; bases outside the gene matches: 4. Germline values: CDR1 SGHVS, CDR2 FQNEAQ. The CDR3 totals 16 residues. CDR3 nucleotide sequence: TGTGCCAGCAGCTTAGGACTAGCGGGGGGTTTGGATACGCAGTATTTT. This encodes CASSLGLAGGLDTQYF.

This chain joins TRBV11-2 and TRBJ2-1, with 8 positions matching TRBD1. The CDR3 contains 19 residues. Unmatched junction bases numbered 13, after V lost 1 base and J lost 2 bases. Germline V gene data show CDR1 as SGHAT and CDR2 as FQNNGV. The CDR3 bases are TGTGCCAGCAGCTTAGGGGGCCAGGGGGCTACCAATCCCTACAATGAGCAGTTCTTC. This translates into CASSLGGQGATNPYNEQFF. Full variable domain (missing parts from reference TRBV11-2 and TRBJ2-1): EAGVAQSPRYKIIEKRQSVAFWCNPISGHATLYWYQQILGQGPKLLIQFQNNGVVDDSQLPKDRFSAERLKGVDSTLKIQPAKLEDSAVYLCASSLGGQGATNPYNEQFFGPGTRLTVL.

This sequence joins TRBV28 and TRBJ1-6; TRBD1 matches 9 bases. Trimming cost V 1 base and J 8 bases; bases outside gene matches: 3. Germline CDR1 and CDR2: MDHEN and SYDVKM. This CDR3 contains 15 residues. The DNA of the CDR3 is TGTGCCAGCAGTTTATTCGGACAGGGGCATTCACCCCTCCACTTT. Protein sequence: CASSLFGQGHSPLHF.

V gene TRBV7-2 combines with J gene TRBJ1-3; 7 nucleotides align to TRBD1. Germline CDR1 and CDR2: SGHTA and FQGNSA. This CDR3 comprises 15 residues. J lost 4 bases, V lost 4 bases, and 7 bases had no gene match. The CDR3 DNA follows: TGTGCCAGCAGCTCAATTAGGGGGCAAGGAAACACCATATATTTT. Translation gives CASSSIRGQGNTIYF.

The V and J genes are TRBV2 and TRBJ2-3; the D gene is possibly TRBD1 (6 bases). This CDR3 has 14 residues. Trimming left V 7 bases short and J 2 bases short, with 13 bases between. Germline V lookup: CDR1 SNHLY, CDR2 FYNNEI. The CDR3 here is CASTLGGPTDTQYF. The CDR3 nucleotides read TGTGCCAGCACTCTAGGGGGACCCACAGATACGCAGTATTTT.

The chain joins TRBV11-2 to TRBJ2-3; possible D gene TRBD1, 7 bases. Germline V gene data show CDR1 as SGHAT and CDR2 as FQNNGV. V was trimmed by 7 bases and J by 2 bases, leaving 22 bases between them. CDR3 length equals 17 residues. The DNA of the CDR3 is TGTGCCAGCACCTTTAGGTTTGGGGGGACAGTCACAGATACGCAGTATTTT. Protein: CASTFRFGGTVTDTQYF.

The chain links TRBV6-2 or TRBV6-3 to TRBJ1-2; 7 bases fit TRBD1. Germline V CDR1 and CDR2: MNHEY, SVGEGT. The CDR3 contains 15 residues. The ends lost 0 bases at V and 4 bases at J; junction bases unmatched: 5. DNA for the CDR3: TGTGCCAGCAGTTACTCCGGGACAGCCTCCTATGGCTACACCTTC. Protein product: CASSYSGTASYGYTF.

CDR3 residues: CASGDGSIAGYGYTF. CDR3 in DNA: TGCGCCAGCGGGGACGGATCGATCGCGGGGTATGGCTACACCTTC. The chain uses TRBV5-1 and TRBJ1-2, with D perhaps TRBD1 (5 bases). The CDR3 spans 15 residues. Trimming stripped 7 bases from V and 5 bases from J, with 21 bases between. CDR1 is SGHRS and CDR2 is YFSETQ in the germline V gene.

CDR3 in DNA: TGTGCCAGCAGCCAAGATTTCAGGGGGTACGGGGAGCTGTTTTTT. Its translation: CASSQDFRGYGELFF. The V call is TRBV3-1 (or the pseudogene TRBV3-2), the J call TRBJ2-2; 7 bases align to TRBD1. The CDR3 is 15 amino acids. From germline, CDR1 is LGHDT and CDR2 YNNKEL (reference sequence). After removal of 0 bases from V and 7 bases from J, the junction contained 5 bases not matched to a gene.

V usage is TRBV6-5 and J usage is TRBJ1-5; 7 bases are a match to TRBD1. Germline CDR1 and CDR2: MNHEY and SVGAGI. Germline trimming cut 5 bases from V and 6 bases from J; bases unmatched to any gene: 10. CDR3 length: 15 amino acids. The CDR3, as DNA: TGTGCCAGCAGTCCTCGACAGGGTTCTACTCAGCCCCAGCATTTT. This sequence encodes CASSPRQGSTQPQHF.

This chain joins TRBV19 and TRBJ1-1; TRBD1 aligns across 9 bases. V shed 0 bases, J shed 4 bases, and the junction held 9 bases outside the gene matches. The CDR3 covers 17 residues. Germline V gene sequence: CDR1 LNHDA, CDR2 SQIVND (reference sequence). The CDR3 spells CASSIDLDRGGTTEAFF. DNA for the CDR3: TGTGCCAGTAGTATAGACCTTGACAGGGGGGGGACCACTGAAGCTTTCTTT.

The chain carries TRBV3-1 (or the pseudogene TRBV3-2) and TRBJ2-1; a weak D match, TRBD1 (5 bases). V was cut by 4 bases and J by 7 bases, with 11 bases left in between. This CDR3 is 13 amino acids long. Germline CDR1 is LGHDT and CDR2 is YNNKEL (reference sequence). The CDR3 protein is CASSRTRVNEQFF. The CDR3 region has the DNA TGTGCCAGCAGCCGAACCAGGGTAAATGAGCAGTTCTTC.

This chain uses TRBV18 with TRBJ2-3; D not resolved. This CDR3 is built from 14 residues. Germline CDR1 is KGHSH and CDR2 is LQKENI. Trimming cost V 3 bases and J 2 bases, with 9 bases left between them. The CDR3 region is CASSPLENTDTQYF. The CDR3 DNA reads TGTGCCAGCTCACCGCTGGAGAACACAGATACGCAGTATTTT.

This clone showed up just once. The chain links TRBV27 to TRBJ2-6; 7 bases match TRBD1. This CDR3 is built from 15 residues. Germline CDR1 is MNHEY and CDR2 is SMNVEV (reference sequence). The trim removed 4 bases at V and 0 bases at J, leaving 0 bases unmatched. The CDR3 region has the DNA TGTGCCAGCAGTTCAGGGGGCTCTGGGGCCAACGTCCTGACTTTC. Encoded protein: CASSSGGSGANVLTF.

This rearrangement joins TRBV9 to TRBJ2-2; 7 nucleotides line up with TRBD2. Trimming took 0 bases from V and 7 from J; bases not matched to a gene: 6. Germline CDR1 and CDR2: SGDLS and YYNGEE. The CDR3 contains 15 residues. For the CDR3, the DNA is TGTGCCAGCAGCGTAGACCCCTTAGCGGGCGGGGAGCTGTTTTTT. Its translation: CASSVDPLAGGELFF.

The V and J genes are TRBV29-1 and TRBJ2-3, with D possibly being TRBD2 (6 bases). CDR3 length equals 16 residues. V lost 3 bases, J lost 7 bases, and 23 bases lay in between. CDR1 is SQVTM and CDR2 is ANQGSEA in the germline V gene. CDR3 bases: TGCAGCGTTGATGGGGACTGGGACCCAAAGATATATACGCAGTATTTT. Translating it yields CSVDGDWDPKIYTQYF.

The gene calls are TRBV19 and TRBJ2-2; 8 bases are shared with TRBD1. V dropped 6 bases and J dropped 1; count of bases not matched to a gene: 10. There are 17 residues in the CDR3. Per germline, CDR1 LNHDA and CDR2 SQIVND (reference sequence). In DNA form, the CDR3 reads TGTGCCAGTAGCCGACAGGGGCGCGGGGTGAACACCGGGGAGCTGTTTTTT. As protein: CASSRQGRGVNTGELFF.

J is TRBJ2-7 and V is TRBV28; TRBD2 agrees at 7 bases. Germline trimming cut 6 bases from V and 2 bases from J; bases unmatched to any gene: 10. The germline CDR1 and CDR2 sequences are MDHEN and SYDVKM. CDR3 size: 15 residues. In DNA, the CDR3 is TGTGCCAGCAGCCCAGACCGGGACTATACCTACGAGCAGTACGTC. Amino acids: CASSPDRDYTYEQYV.

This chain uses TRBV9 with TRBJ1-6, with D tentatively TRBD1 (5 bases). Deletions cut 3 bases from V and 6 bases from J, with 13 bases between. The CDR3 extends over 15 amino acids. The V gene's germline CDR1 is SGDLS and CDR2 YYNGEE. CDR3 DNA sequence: TGTGCCAGCAGCGGCCAGGGATCGGGTAATTCACCCCTCCACTTT. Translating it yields CASSGQGSGNSPLHF. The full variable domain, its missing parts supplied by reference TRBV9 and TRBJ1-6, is DSGVTQTPKHLITATGQRVTLRCSPRSGDLSVYWYQQSLDQGLQFLIQYYNGEERAKGNILERFSAQQFPDLHSELNLSSLELGDSALYFCASSGQGSGNSPLHFGNGTRLTVT.

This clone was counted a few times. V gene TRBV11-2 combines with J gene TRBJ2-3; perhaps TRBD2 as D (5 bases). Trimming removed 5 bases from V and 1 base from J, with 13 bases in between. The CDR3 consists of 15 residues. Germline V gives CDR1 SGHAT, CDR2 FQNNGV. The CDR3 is CASSPRGKGTDTQYF. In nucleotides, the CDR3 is TGTGCCAGCAGCCCCCGGGGTAAAGGCACAGATACGCAGTATTTT.